The next 2 T cell receptor beta chains were all read from a single sample in a study of T-cell reconstitution after alpha-beta-depleted transplantation in children. The authors prepared the TCRbeta library with unique molecular identifiers. MiXCR, run by TCRdb on the PCR reads, gives a single entry per CDR3 protein. The sample has around 52,000 distinct CDR3 sequences, 5.5% to 7.5% seen once. The sample in question was PBMCs, mostly from graft donor cells, obtained 60 days after TCRalphabeta/CD19-depleted stem cell transplant. These receptors originate from a female patient between 2 and 10 years old who had a stem cell transplant for aplastic anemia, so the T cells may come from the graft donor.

This clonotype appeared many times. V usage is TRBV5-1 and J usage is TRBJ2-6; either TRBD1 or TRBD2 may supply D (5 bases each). V dropped 2 bases and J dropped 0 bases, with 12 bases sitting between them. This CDR3 contains 17 residues. Germline V gene data show CDR1 as SGHRS and CDR2 as YFSETQ. The CDR3 loop is CASSLRDGFSGANVLTF. Here the CDR3 DNA reads TGCGCCAGCAGCTTAAGGGACGGTTTCTCTGGGGCCAACGTCCTGACTTTC.

Within the sample, this clonotype is medium-sized. The rearrangement uses TRBV4-2 and TRBJ2-5; possibly TRBD1 for D (6 bases). The V end lost 3 bases, the J end lost 3 bases, and 14 bases lay between the germline ends. Germline CDR1 is LGHNA and CDR2 is YNFKEQ. The CDR3 runs 15 residues. The CDR3 spells CASSHSPRGEETQYF. In DNA, the CDR3 is TGTGCCAGCAGCCATAGCCCCAGGGGAGAAGAGACCCAGTACTTC.